The subject of this entry is one T cell receptor (beta chain). The antigen remains undetermined. Other DNA sequences within the sample encode an identical CDR3. This specimen belongs to a study of cytomegalovirus exposure and HLA in healthy donors. Study-level findings and limits: Another analysis was done later, and it associated fewer than 20,000 TCR beta sequences with HLA alleles at 0.05 false discovery rate.

The PCR ran on 60 Vbeta and 13 Jbeta primers. Profiling relied on immunoSEQ multiplex PCR, and the TCRdb table lists in-frame clones only, not all of them. In the table there are roughly 200,000 clones, roughly 79% of which are singletons. Donors consisted of healthy bone marrow donors. Each donor was nominally healthy when sampled (though unrecorded immune exposures were likely). This sequence originates from a woman between 40 and 50 years old in good health and CMV-seronegative. The sample was PBMCs.

The CDR3, as DNA: TGCAGCGTTGCGGTCAACACTGAAGCTTTCTTT. The encoded protein is CSVAVNTEAFF. The genes are TRBV29-1 and TRBJ1-1; no reliable D call. There are 11 residues in the CDR3. Germline CDR1 SQVTM, CDR2 ANQGSEA. The V and J ends lost 4 bases and 2 bases respectively, with 5 bases between them.